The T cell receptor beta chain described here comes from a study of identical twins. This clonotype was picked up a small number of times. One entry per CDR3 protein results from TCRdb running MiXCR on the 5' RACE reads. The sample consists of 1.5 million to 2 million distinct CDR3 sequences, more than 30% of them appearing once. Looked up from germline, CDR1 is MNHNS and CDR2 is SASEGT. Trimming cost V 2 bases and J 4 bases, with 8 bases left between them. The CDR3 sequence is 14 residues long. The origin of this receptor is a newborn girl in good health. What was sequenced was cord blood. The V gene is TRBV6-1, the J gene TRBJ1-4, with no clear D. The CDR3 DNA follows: TGTGCCAGCAGTGAAAATACTTTTAATGAAAAACTGTTTTTT. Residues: CASSENTFNEKLFF.